Shown below are 29 T cell receptor beta chains from a single sample sequenced in a study of a mutant IDH1 vaccine in newly diagnosed glioma. The table came from immunoSEQ multiplex PCR; TCRdb's copy has only in-frame clones and leaves some out. Here the sample spans around 120,000 clones, roughly 78% being singletons. These receptors have no known antigen. Time point given: week 11, during vaccination. Every single dose of the vaccine, 300 ug of mutant IDH1 20-mer peptide, came with topical imiquimod. The input for sequencing was PBMCs, taken from a glioma patient whose treatment included an IDH1 peptide vaccine. All receptors come from a man between 35 and 55 years old with glioma.

The chain links TRBV7-8 to TRBJ2-7; 12 bases align to TRBD2. The CDR3 is 17 amino acids. The V and J ends lost 1 base and 3 bases, in that order; junction bases with no gene match: 7. Germline V gene lookup returns CDR1 SGHVS and CDR2 FQNEAQ. CDR3 DNA: TGTGCCAGCAGCTTAGGACTAGCGGGAGCCCCGGGCTACGAGCAGTACTTC. It translates to CASSLGLAGAPGYEQYF.

V gene TRBV6-6 combines with J gene TRBJ1-5; unclear D gene. The germline V gene encodes CDR1 MNHNY and CDR2 SVGAGI (reference sequence). Deletions cut 5 bases from V and 0 bases from J, with 8 bases between. The CDR3 contains 14 residues. CDR3 sequence: CASSKPNSNQPQHF. The CDR3 DNA reads as TGTGCCAGCAGTAAGCCAAATAGCAATCAGCCCCAGCATTTT.

The chain joins TRBV25-1 to TRBJ2-4; D is ambiguous. V was clipped by 4 bases and J by 1 base, with 11 bases between them. CDR1 and CDR2 (germline): MGHDK, SYGVNS. The CDR3 consists of 15 residues. The CDR3 coding sequence is TGTGCCAGCAGTGGTACCACCAAGGCCAAAAACATTCAGTACTTC. This gives the protein CASSGTTKAKNIQYF.

The chain couples TRBV5-5 to TRBJ2-3; D is perhaps TRBD2 (5 bases). Germline V lookup: CDR1 SGHKS, CDR2 YYEKEE (reference sequence). The CDR3 covers 15 residues. Trimming pared 6 bases from V and 5 bases from J, leaving 19 bases between. CDR3 in amino acids: CASNVRLAGEDTQYF. In nucleotides, the CDR3 is TGTGCCAGCAACGTGCGGCTAGCTGGTGAAGATACGCAGTATTTT.

The genes are TRBV6-1 and TRBJ2-7; 7 positions agree with TRBD1. With V trimmed by 10 bases and J by 7 bases, 10 bases remained unmatched. Germline V gives CDR1 MNHNS, CDR2 SASEGT. This CDR3 region has 12 residues. The chain's CDR3 is CATEQGTGEQYF. The CDR3 coding sequence is TGTGCCACCGAACAGGGGACGGGTGAGCAGTACTTC.

The sample holds a few counts of this clone. J is TRBJ1-1 and V is TRBV7-9; D uncertain. Germline V CDR1 and CDR2: SEHNR, FQNEAQ (reference sequence). This CDR3 has 13 residues. Trimming removed 5 bases at V and 3 bases at J, with 10 bases between. Here the CDR3 DNA reads TGTGCCAGCAGCCCGCCCCCGGACACTGAAGCTTTCTTT. It codes for CASSPPPDTEAFF.

V is TRBV27 and J is TRBJ1-5; tentative D call: TRBD1 (6 bases). This CDR3 is 14 amino acids long. The ends were cut back, 5 bases at V and 5 bases at J, with 13 bases in the middle. Germline V gives CDR1 MNHEY, CDR2 SMNVEV (reference sequence). CDR3: CASSLRQAHQPQHF. CDR3 sequence (DNA): TGTGCCAGCAGTCTACGACAGGCTCATCAGCCCCAGCATTTT.

This chain links TRBV7-2 with TRBJ1-6, with 9 bases lining up with TRBD1. Germline CDR1 SGHTA, CDR2 FQGNSA. The CDR3 length is 16 residues. Losses at the gene ends were 2 bases for V and 8 bases for J; bases not matched to a gene: 7. The chain's CDR3 is CASSLLDRGKDSPLHF. DNA for the CDR3: TGTGCCAGCAGCTTACTGGACAGGGGTAAGGATTCACCCCTCCACTTT.

The chain joins TRBV29-1 to TRBJ2-1, with 9 bases aligning to TRBD2. Germline loops: CDR1 SQVTM, CDR2 ANQGSEA. V trimming: 6 bases; J trimming: 4 bases; junction bases outside the gene matches: 22. The CDR3 sequence is 19 residues long. CDR3 nucleotides: TGCAGCGTCATGGGGGGAAGCGGGACTAGCTTTCCCTCTTACAATGAGCAGTTCTTC. It codes for CSVMGGSGTSFPSYNEQFF.

This chain connects TRBV7-9 to TRBJ2-3, with D unresolved. The V end lost 4 bases, the J end lost 5 bases, and 13 bases lay between the germline ends. Germline CDR1 and CDR2: SEHNR and FQNEAQ (reference sequence). The CDR3 loop spans 14 amino acids. The CDR3: CASSSPLLIDTQYF. CDR3 sequence (DNA): TGTGCCAGCAGCTCACCCCTCCTCATAGATACGCAGTATTTT. The full variable domain, in which reference TRBV7-9 and TRBJ2-3 provide the parts outside the CDR3, is DTGVSQNPRHKITKRGQNVTFRCDPISEHNRLYWYRQTLGQGPEFLTYFQNEAQLEKSRLLSDRFSAERPKGSFSTLEIQRTEQGDSAMYLCASSSPLLIDTQYFGPGTRLTVL.

The chain employs TRBV29-1 and TRBJ2-3, with TRBD2 matching 7 bases. Germline-derived CDR1 and CDR2 are SQVTM and ANQGSEA. The junction had 6 bases not matched to a gene; V was cut back by 2 bases and J by 7 bases. There are 13 residues in the CDR3. CDR3 coding DNA: TGCAGCGTTGAATACGGCGGGAGTTATACGCAGTATTTT. It encodes CSVEYGGSYTQYF.

The V call is TRBV7-6, the J call TRBJ2-5; weak D call: TRBD1 (5 bases). Germline V gene sequence: CDR1 SGHVS, CDR2 FNYEAQ. The CDR3 runs to 13 residues. Trimming cost V 5 bases and J 3 bases, with 10 bases left between them. The CDR3 loop is CASSLKGKETQYF. In DNA, the CDR3 is TGTGCCAGCAGCCTGAAGGGGAAAGAGACCCAGTACTTC. The whole variable domain, filled in from reference TRBV7-6 and TRBJ2-5, reads GAGVSQSPRYKVTKRGQDVALRCDPISGHVSLYWYRQALGQGPEFLTYFNYEAQQDKSGLPNDRFSAERPEGSISTLTIQRTEQRDSAMYRCASSLKGKETQYFGPGTRLLVL.

V gene TRBV18 combines with J gene TRBJ2-1, with 12 bases identical to TRBD2. The CDR3 extends over 15 amino acids. Germline V CDR1 and CDR2: KGHSH, LQKENI. Unmatched junction bases numbered 4, after V lost 3 bases and J lost 7 bases. The DNA of the CDR3 is TGTGCCAGCTCACCGACTAGCGGGAGTAGAAATGAGCAGTTCTTC. Residues: CASSPTSGSRNEQFF.

V usage is TRBV11-2 and J usage is TRBJ1-2; no reliable D call. CDR3 length equals 15 residues. Germline lookup yields CDR1 SGHAT and CDR2 FQNNGV. Between the trimmed V and J ends, which lost 3 bases and 7 bases, there was a span of 18 bases. The CDR3 here is CASSFPRVLGSGYTF. The CDR3 DNA is TGTGCCAGCAGCTTTCCTCGAGTACTAGGCAGTGGCTACACCTTC.

This clone was found once. The chain couples TRBV2 to TRBJ1-4; D call uncertain. Trimming removed 2 bases from V and 0 bases from J, with 7 bases in between. The CDR3 runs to 15 residues. Germline CDR1 is SNHLY and CDR2 is FYNNEI. The CDR3 DNA reads TGTGCCAGCAGTGAAATCGCTGCAACTAATGAAAAACTGTTTTTT. The encoded protein is CASSEIAATNEKLFF.

Written as DNA, the CDR3 is TGTGCCAGCAGCTTAGGCGGTAGCGGGGGGGCCTGGACAGATACGCAGTATTTT. Residues: CASSLGGSGGAWTDTQYF. The chain combines TRBV13 with TRBJ2-3, with TRBD2 identical over 11 bases. The junction had 8 bases not matched to a gene; V was cut back by 0 bases and J by 3 bases. The CDR3 is made up of 18 amino acids. Germline values: CDR1 PRHDT, CDR2 FYEKMQ (reference sequence).

The CDR3 here is CASSPRAGAGGEQYF. CDR3 sequence (DNA): TGTGCCAGCAGCCCGAGAGCGGGAGCGGGTGGCGAGCAGTACTTC. The chain is built from TRBV7-9 and TRBJ2-7; TRBD2 aligns across 8 bases. J gave up 6 bases and V 5 bases, and 12 bases lay outside the gene matches. The germline gives CDR1 SEHNR, CDR2 FQNEAQ (reference sequence). The CDR3 totals 15 residues.

The chain combines TRBV18 with TRBJ2-1; the D is unclear. With 0 bases removed from V and 8 bases from J, the gap between germline ends came to 11 bases. The CDR3 spans 14 residues. Germline CDR1 is KGHSH and CDR2 is LQKENI. The CDR3 DNA reads as TGTGCCAGCTCACCACCCGTTCTTTTCCATGAGCAGTTCTTC. It is translated as CASSPPVLFHEQFF.

The gene calls are TRBV15 and TRBJ2-3; TRBD2 might be the D (6 bases). CDR1 and CDR2 from the germline V gene are LNHNV and YYDKDF (reference sequence). This CDR3 comprises 15 residues. With 5 bases removed from V and 6 bases from J, the gap between germline ends came to 18 bases. CDR3 in DNA: TGTGCCACCAGCGGTAGCGGAGGAGCTTTGGATACGCAGTATTTT. This encodes CATSGSGGALDTQYF.

The rearrangement uses TRBV7-9 and TRBJ1-4; D ambiguous. This CDR3 comprises 18 residues. V was pared by 6 bases and J by 8 bases, with 28 bases between. Germline V lookup: CDR1 SEHNR, CDR2 FQNEAQ (reference sequence). The CDR3 bases are TGTGCCAGCAGTCAAATCCGAAGGCCAGCCCATCAATCGGAAAAACTGTTTTTT. Protein sequence: CASSQIRRPAHQSEKLFF.

The chain uses TRBV28 and TRBJ1-4, with D perhaps matching TRBD1 (6 bases). Germline-derived CDR1 and CDR2 are MDHEN and SYDVKM. The CDR3 is 16 amino acids. V was trimmed by 2 bases and J by 4 bases, leaving 14 bases between them. CDR3: CASSLPKQGYNEKLFF. The CDR3 bases are TGTGCCAGCAGTTTACCCAAACAGGGTTATAATGAAAAACTGTTTTTT.

The chain couples TRBV5-1 to TRBJ2-5; TRBD1 agrees at 7 bases. The V segment lost 4 bases and the J segment 0 bases; nucleotides outside the gene matches: 6. CDR3 length: 15 amino acids. Germline values: CDR1 SGHRS, CDR2 YFSETQ. The CDR3 region has the DNA TGCGCCAGCAGCCCTCCGACAGGGTACCAAGAGACCCAGTACTTC. This encodes CASSPPTGYQETQYF.

The chain uses TRBV7-6 and TRBJ2-2, with 8 nucleotides matching TRBD2. Germline V gene lookup returns CDR1 SGHVS and CDR2 FNYEAQ. This CDR3 comprises 16 residues. V dropped 1 base and J dropped 4; count of bases not matched to a gene: 5. CDR3 sequence (DNA): TGTGCCAGCAGCTTAGGGGCGGGAGGTACCACCGGGGAGCTGTTTTTT. Amino acids: CASSLGAGGTTGELFF.

This chain connects TRBV19 to TRBJ1-5; 12 bases are shared with TRBD1. Germline lookup yields CDR1 LNHDA and CDR2 SQIVND (reference sequence). The CDR3 consists of 16 residues. The V gene end was trimmed by 5 bases and the J gene end by 7 bases; junction bases not matched to a gene: 9. The chain's CDR3 is CASSFGTGGREQPQHF. In nucleotides, the CDR3 is TGTGCCAGTAGTTTCGGGACAGGGGGCCGGGAACAGCCCCAGCATTTT.

V and J are TRBV6-1 and TRBJ1-3; no definite D call. V lost 3 bases, J lost 0 bases, and 12 bases lay in between. CDR1 is MNHNS, CDR2 SASEGT, per germline. The CDR3 totals 16 residues. The CDR3 region has the DNA TGTGCCAGCAGTGATTTGCGAAGTTTCTCTGGAAACACCATATATTTT. Protein: CASSDLRSFSGNTIYF.

The table lists this clone with a few counts. The gene calls are TRBV28 and TRBJ1-5, with 7 bases aligning to TRBD1. Looked up from germline, CDR1 is MDHEN and CDR2 is SYDVKM. V trimming: 5 bases; J trimming: 7 bases; junction bases outside the gene matches: 2. The CDR3 loop spans 12 amino acids. The CDR3 nucleotides read TGTGCCAGCAGTGACAGGGACCAGCCCCAGCATTTT. This gives the protein CASSDRDQPQHF. The whole variable domain, filled in from reference TRBV28 and TRBJ1-5, reads DVKVTQSSRYLVKRTGEKVFLECVQDMDHENMFWYRQDPGLGLRLIYFSYDVKMKEKGDIPEGYSVSREKKERFSLILESASTNQTSMYLCASSDRDQPQHFGDGTRLSIL.

The V call is TRBV6-5, the J call TRBJ1-4; TRBD1 agrees at 9 bases. In germline, CDR1 is MNHEY, CDR2 SVGAGI. There are 15 residues in the CDR3. The ends lost 2 bases at V and 13 bases at J; junction bases unmatched: 11. The CDR3 loop is CASSYTPGQGRVLFF. CDR3 nucleotides: TGTGCCAGCAGTTACACCCCGGGACAGGGACGGGTACTGTTTTTT.

This chain links TRBV11-2 with TRBJ1-4; tentatively, D is TRBD1 (6 bases). The CDR3 spans 15 residues. Trimming pared 5 bases from V and 4 bases from J, leaving 14 bases between. Looked up from germline, CDR1 is SGHAT and CDR2 is FQNNGV. CDR3 sequence: CASSQPGHLNEKLFF. In nucleotides, the CDR3 is TGTGCCAGCAGCCAACCGGGACACCTTAATGAAAAACTGTTTTTT.

The rearrangement uses TRBV5-5 and TRBJ2-7; 12 nucleotides align to TRBD2. V lost 4 bases and J lost 4; bases outside the gene matches: 9. The germline V gene has CDR1 SGHKS and CDR2 YYEKEE (reference sequence). This CDR3 is built from 16 residues. This CDR3 is CASSVPLAGGWYEQYF. In DNA, the CDR3 is TGTGCCAGCAGCGTCCCACTAGCGGGAGGCTGGTACGAGCAGTACTTC.